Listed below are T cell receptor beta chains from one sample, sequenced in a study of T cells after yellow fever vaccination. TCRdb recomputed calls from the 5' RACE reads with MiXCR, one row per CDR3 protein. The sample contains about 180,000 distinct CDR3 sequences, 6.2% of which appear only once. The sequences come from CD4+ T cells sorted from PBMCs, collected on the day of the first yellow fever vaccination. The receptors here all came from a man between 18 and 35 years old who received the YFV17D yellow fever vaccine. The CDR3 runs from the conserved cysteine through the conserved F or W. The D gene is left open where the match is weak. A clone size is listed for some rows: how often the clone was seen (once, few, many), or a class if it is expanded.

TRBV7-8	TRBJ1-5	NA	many	CASSRNRAGARQPQHF
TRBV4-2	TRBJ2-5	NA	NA	CASGPGTGRQETQYF
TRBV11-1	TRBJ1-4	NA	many	CASHFWWAGDRTNEKLFF
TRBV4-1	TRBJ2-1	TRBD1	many	CASSGHRVRGPGGYNEQFF
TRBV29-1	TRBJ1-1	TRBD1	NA	CSVTGQGGTEAFF
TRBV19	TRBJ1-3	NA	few	CASSPTQGLPGNTIYF
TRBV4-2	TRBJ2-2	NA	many	CASSQGQGGDGELFF
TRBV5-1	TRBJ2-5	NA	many	CASSLLGGATETQYF
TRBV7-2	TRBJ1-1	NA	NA	CASSLVGGEQAFF
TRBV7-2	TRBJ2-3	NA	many	CASTSRAGTQYF
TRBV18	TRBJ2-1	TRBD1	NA	CASSLDRANNEQFF
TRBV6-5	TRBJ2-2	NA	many	CASSYSGSNTGELFF
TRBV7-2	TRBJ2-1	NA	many	CASSPYMGNSNEQFF
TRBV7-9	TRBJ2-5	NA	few	CASSPRGAPAQETQYF
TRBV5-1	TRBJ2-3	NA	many	CASSRTGGPDTQYF
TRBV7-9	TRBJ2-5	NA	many	CASSPQPQETQYF
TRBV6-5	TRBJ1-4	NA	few	CASSSGPPGYEKLFF
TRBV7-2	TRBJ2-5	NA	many	CASSLFPPGVLQETQYF
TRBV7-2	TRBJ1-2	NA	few	CASSLSPFGDGYTF
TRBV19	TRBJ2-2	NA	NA	CASIRGSGELFF
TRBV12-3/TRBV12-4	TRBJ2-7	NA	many	CASGLRAQKSEQYF
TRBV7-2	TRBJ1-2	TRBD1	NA	CASRLTPRDRKYGYTF
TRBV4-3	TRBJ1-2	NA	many	CASSQADTGYGYTF
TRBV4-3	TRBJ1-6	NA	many	CASSLKQNSPLHF
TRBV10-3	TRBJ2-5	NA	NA	CAISESLRGQETQYF
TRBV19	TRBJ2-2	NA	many	CASSIQITGELFF
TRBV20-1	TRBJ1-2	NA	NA	CSARASGINYGYTF
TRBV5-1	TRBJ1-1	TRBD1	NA	CASSWIQGETEAFF
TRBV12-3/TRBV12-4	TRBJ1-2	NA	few	CASRVVGINYGYTF
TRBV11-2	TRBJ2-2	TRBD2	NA	CASSLFGTSGGGAGELFF
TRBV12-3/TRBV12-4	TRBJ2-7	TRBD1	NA	CASSPDRGTGRKYF
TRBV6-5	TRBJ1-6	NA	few	CASSYWGASPLHF
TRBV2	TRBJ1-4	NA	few	CASTRRGGNEKLFF